This T cell receptor (beta chain) was retrieved from a study of blood T cell repertoires in COVID-19. The overall study: Some COVID-19 samples were acute and others convalescent; all came from the United States, Italy and Spain. T cells, B-cell-depleted T cells, or PBMCs provided the cDNA or gDNA that served as material.

Two negative PCRs, clearance, or symptom resolution characterized the recovered Cohort 3 donors. Original processing methods: Reference gene primer amplification gave estimated nucleated cell counts. Here immunoSEQ multiplex PCR was the method, and the copy in TCRdb shows in-frame clones only, minus some. V and J calls and clone size follow that table, whereas D and trimming were derived from the DNA. Seen here are about 220,000 clones, approximately 80% observed once, and the top ten hold 15%. V dropped 2 bases and J dropped 2; count of bases not matched to a gene: 6. Germline-derived CDR1 and CDR2 are SNHLY and FYNNEI. CDR3 size: 16 residues.

The receptor's source is a man in his forties or fifties who had recovered from COVID-19. Sequencing used PBMCs or T cells enriched from blood (not recorded which). The rearrangement links TRBV2 to TRBJ2-7; 10 bases are shared with TRBD1. CDR3 DNA: TGTGCCAGCAGTGAATCCGGGACAGGGGTCCCCTACGAGCAGTACTTC. Residues: CASSESGTGVPYEQYF.